This T cell receptor (beta chain) is drawn from a study of shared clonotypes between healthy human individuals. Study-wide results and limits: Clonotype sharing levels among donors were expected to vary with sequencing depth. Genetic and exposure-history diversity was limited by the few donors. Generally, naive subsets came out with larger estimated richness than memory subsets.

About this clone: Its specificity is not known.

TCRdb keeps only in-frame clones here, not all; method: immunoSEQ multiplex PCR. The sample consists of 300,000 to 400,000 clones, around 67% of them appearing once. V was shortened by 2 bases and J by 5 bases, with 10 bases between the two germline ends. Germline values: CDR1 LGHNA, CDR2 YSLEER. The CDR3 loop spans 13 amino acids. This sequence originates from a man aged 30 to 45 in good health. The material sequenced was memory CD4+ T cells sorted from blood. Documented subset: CD45RA-negative fraction. The chain combines TRBV4-3 with TRBJ2-7, with D possibly being TRBD1 (6 bases). CDR3 coding DNA: TGCGCCAGCAGCCAAAACAGGGCGGACGAGCAGTACTTC. Its translation: CASSQNRADEQYF.